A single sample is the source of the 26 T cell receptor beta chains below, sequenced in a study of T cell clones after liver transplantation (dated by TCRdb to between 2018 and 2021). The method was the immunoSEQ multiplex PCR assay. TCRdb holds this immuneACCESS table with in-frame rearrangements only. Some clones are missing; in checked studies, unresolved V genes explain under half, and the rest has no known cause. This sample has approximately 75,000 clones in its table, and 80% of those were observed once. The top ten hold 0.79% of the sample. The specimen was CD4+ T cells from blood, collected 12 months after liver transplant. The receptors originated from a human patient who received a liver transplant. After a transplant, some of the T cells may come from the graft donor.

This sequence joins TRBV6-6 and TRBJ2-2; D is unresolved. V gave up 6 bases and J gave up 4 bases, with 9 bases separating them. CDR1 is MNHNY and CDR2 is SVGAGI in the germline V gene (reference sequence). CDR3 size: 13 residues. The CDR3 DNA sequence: TGTGCCAGCAGAAGGACCAGCACCGGGGAGCTGTTTTTT. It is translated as CASRRTSTGELFF.

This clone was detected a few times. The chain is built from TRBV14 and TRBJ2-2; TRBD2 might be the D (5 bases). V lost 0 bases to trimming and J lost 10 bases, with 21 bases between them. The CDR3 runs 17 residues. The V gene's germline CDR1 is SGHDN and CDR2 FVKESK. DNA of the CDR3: TGTGCCAGCAGCCAAGATCGAGGACTGATAAGTGCCGAGGAGCTGTTTTTT. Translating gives CASSQDRGLISAEELFF.

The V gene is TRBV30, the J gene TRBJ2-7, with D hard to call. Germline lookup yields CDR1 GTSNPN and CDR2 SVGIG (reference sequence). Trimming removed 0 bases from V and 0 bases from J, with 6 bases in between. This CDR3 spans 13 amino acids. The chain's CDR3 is CAWSVRASYEQYF. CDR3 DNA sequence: TGTGCCTGGAGTGTAAGGGCCTCCTACGAGCAGTACTTC.

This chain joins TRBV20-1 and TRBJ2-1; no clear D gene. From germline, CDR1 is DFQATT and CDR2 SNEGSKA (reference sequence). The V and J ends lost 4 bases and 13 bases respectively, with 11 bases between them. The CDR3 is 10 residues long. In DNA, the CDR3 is TGCAGTGCTACGTCTCTGGGCCAGTTCTTC. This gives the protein CSATSLGQFF.

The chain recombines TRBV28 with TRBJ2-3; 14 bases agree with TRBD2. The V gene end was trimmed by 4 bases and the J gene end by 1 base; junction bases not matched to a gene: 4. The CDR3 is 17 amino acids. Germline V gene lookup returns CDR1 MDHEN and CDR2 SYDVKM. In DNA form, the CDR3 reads TGTGCCAGCAGTTCGGGACTAGCGGGAGAAGGCACAGATACGCAGTATTTT. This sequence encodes CASSSGLAGEGTDTQYF.

The CDR3 here is CASSLGTSGRLGVEQFF. The CDR3 bases are TGTGCCAGCAGCTTGGGGACTAGCGGGAGATTGGGGGTTGAGCAGTTCTTC. V and J are TRBV5-4 and TRBJ2-1, with 13 positions matching TRBD2. Germline V gives CDR1 SGHNT, CDR2 YYREEE (reference sequence). The V and J ends lost 0 bases and 9 bases, in that order; junction bases with no gene match: 9. The CDR3 loop spans 17 amino acids.

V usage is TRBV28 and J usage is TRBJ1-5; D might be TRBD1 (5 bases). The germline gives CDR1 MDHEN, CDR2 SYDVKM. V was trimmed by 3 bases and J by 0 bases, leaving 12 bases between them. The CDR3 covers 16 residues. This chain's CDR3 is CASSLGGVLSNQPQHF. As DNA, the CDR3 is TGTGCCAGCAGTTTGGGGGGGGTCCTTAGCAATCAGCCCCAGCATTTT.

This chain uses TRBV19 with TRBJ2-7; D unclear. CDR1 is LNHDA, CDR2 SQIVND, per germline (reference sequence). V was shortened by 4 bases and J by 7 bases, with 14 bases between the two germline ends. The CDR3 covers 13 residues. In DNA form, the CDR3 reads TGTGCCAGTAGTACCCGACCCGGCTTGGAGCAGTACTTC. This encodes CASSTRPGLEQYF.

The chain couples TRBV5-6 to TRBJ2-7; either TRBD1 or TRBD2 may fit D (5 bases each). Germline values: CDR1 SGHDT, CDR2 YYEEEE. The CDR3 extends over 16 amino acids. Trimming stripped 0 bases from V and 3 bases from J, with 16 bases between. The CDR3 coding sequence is TGTGCCAGCAGCTTGGCCGGCCGGGGCTCATTCTACGAGCAGTACTTC. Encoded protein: CASSLAGRGSFYEQYF. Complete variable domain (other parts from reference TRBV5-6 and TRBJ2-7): DAGVTQSPTHLIKTRGQQVTLRCSPKSGHDTVSWYQQALGQGPQFIFQYYEEEERQRGNFPDRFSGHQFPNYSSELNVNALLLGDSALYLCASSLAGRGSFYEQYFGPGTRLTVT.

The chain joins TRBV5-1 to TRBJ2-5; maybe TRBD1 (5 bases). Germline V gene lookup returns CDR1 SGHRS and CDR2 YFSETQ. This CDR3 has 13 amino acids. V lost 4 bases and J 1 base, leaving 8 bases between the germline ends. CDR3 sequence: CASSGDSQETQYF. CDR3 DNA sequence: TGCGCCAGCAGCGGCGACAGCCAAGAGACCCAGTACTTC.

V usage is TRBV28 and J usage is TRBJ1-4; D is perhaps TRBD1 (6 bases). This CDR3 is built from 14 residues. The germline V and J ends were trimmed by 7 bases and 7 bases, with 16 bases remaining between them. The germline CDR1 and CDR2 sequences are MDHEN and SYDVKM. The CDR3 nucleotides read TGTGCCAGCACTACTCAGGGGACGGGTGAAAAACTGTTTTTT. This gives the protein CASTTQGTGEKLFF.

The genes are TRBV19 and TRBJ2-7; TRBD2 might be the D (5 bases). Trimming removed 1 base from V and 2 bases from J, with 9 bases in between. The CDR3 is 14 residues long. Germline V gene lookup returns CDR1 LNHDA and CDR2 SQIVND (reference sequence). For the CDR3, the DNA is TGTGCCAGTAGTATAGGTCCCGGGACCTACGAGCAGTACTTC. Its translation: CASSIGPGTYEQYF.

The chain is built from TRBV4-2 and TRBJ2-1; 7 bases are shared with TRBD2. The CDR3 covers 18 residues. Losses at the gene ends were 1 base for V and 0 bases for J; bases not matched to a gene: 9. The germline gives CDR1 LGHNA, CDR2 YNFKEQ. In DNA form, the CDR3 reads TGTGCCAGCAGCCAAGTCCCTAGCGGAACGAGCTCCTACAATGAGCAGTTCTTC. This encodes CASSQVPSGTSSYNEQFF.

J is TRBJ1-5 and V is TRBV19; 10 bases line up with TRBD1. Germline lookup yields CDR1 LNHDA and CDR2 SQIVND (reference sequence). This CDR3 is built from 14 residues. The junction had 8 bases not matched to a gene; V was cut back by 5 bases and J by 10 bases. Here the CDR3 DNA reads TGTGCCAGTAGTCAGGGGACAGGGGTGGAACCCCAGCATTTT. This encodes CASSQGTGVEPQHF.

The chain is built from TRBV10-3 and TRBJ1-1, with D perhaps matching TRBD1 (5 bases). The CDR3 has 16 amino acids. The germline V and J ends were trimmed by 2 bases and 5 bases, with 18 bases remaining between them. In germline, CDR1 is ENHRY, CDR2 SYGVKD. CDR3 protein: CAISERRGGAGTEAFF. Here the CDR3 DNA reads TGTGCCATCAGTGAGCGGCGAGGAGGGGCTGGGACTGAAGCTTTCTTT.

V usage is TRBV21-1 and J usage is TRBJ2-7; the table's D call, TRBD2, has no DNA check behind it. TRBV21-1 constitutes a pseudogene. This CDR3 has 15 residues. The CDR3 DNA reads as TGTGCCAGCAGCAGAGTAGCGGGAGGCCGATACGAGCAGTACTTC. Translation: CASSRVAGGRYEQYF.

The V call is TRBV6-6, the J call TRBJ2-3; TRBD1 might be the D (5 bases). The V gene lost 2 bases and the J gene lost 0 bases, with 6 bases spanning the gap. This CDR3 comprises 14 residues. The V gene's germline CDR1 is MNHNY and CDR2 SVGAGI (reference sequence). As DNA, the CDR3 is TGTGCCAGCAGTTACCGACAGAGCACAGATACGCAGTATTTT. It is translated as CASSYRQSTDTQYF.

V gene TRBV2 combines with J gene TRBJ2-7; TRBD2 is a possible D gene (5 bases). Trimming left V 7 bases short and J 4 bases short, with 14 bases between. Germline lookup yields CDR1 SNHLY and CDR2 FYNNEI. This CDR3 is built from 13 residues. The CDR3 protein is CASIGYGIYEQYF. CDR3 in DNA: TGTGCCAGCATAGGGTACGGGATTTACGAGCAGTACTTC.

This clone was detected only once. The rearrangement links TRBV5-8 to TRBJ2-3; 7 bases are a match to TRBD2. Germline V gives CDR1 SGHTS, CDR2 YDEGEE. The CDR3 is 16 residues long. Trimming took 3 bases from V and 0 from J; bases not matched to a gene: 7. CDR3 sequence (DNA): TGTGCCAGCAGCTCGTCGGTAGCGGGTAGCACAGATACGCAGTATTTT. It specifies CASSSSVAGSTDTQYF.

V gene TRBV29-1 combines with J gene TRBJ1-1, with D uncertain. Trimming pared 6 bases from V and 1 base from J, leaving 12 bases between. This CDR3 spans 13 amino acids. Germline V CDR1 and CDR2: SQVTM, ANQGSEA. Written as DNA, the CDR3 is TGCAGCGTCGCTTCAACGGGGAACACTGAAGCTTTCTTT. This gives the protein CSVASTGNTEAFF.

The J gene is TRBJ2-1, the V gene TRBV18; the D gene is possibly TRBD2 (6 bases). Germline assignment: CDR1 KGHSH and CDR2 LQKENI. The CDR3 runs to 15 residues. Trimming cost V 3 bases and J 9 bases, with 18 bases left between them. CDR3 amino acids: CASSPPTDWRGEQFF. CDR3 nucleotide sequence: TGTGCCAGCTCACCTCCAACGGACTGGAGGGGTGAGCAGTTCTTC.

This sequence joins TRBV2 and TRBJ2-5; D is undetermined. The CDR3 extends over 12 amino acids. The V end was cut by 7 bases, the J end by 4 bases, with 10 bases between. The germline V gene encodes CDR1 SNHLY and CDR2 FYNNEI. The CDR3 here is CASKTETETQYF. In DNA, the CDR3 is TGTGCCAGCAAAACAGAAACAGAGACCCAGTACTTC.

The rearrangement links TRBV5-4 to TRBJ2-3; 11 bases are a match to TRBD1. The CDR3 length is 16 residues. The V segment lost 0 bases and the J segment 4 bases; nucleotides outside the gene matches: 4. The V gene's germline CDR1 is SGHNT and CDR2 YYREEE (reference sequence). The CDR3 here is CASSLGRTGGADTQYF. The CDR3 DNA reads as TGTGCCAGCAGCTTGGGAAGGACAGGGGGCGCAGATACGCAGTATTTT.

In nucleotides, the CDR3 is TGTGCCAGCAGAGATCGGGCCGGAACCTACGAGCAGTACTTC. This gives the protein CASRDRAGTYEQYF. The chain is built from TRBV6-1 and TRBJ2-7; D is undetermined. The length of the CDR3 is 14 residues. Germline CDR1 is MNHNS and CDR2 is SASEGT. Trimming shortened V by 6 bases and J by 2 bases, and 14 bases separated the two germline ends.

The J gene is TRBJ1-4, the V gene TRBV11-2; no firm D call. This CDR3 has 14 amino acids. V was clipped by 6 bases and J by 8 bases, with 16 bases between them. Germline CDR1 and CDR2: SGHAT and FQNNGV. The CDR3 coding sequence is TGTGCCAGCAGTCCATACCAATCAGTGGAAAAACTGTTTTTT. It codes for CASSPYQSVEKLFF.

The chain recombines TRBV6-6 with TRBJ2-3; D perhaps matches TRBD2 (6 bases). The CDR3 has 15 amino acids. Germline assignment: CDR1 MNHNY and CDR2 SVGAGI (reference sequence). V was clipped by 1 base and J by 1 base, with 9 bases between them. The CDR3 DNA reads TGTGCCAGCAGTTACTTGGGGGAGGGCACAGATACGCAGTATTTT. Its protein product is CASSYLGEGTDTQYF.